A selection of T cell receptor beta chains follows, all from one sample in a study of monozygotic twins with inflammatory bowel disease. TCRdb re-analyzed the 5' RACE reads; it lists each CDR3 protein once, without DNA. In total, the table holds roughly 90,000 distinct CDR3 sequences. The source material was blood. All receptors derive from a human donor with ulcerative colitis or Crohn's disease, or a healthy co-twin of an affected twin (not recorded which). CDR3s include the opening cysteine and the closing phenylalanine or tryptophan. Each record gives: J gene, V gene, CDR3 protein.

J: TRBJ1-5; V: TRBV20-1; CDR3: CSARVEVYGGNQPQHF
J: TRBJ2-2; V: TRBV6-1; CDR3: CASRDPRSNTGELFF
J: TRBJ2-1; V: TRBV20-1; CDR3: CSAEGQGDNEQFF
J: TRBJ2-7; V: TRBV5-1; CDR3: CASSIDSSYEQYF
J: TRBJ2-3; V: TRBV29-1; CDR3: CSARTSGFMDTQYF
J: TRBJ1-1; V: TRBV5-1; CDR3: CASSFSGNLNTEAFF
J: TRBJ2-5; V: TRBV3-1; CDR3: CATGFYGGVETQYF
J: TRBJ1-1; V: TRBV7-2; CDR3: CASSPQTDAEAFF
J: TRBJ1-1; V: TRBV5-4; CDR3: CASSSTGALSTEAFF
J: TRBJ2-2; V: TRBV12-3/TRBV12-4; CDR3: CASSLQTPWGNTGELFF
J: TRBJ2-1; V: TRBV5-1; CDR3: CASSYAYNEQFF
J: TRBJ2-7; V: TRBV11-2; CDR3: CASSRGLAVRGYEQYF
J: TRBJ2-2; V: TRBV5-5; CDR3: CASSSRTGNTGELFF
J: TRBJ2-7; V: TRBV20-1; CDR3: CSAAGRDPFEQYF
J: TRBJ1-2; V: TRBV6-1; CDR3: CASPTGGNRLGGYTF
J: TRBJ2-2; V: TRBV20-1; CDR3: CSARTGRPESGELFF
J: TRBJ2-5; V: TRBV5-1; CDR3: CASSGGVGGETQYF
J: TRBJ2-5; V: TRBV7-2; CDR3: CASSLGDTGVETQYF
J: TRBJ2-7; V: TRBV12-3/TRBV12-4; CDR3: CASSRLLLAGEQYF
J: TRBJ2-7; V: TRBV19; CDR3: CASSRLRRSGGPPYEQYF
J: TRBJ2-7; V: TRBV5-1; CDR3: CASRLDSSYEQYF
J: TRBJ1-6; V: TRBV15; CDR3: CATSVDGTSNSPLHF
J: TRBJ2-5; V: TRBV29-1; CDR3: CSVRQFQETQYF
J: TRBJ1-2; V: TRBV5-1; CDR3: CASSLGFSDSRNGYTF
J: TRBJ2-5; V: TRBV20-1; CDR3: CSADGTGDQETQYF
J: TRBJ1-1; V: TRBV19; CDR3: CASKERGVDTEAFF